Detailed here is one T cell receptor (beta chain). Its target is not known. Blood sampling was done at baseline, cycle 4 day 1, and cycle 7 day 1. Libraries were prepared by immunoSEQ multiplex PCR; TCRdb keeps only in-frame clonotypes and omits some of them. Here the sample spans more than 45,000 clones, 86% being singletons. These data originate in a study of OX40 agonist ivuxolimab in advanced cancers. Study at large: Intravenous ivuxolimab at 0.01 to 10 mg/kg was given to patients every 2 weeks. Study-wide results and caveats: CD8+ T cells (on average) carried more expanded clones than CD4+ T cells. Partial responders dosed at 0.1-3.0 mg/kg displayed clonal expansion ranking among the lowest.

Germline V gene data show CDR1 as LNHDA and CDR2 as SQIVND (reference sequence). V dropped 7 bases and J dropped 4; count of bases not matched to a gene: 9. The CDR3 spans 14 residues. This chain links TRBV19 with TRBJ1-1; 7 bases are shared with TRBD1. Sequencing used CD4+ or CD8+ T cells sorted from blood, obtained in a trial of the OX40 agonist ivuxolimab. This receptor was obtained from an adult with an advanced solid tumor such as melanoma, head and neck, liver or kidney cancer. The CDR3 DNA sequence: TGTGCCAGTAACCCAGGGGGTTTGGGCACTGAAGCTTTCTTT. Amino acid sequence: CASNPGGLGTEAFF.